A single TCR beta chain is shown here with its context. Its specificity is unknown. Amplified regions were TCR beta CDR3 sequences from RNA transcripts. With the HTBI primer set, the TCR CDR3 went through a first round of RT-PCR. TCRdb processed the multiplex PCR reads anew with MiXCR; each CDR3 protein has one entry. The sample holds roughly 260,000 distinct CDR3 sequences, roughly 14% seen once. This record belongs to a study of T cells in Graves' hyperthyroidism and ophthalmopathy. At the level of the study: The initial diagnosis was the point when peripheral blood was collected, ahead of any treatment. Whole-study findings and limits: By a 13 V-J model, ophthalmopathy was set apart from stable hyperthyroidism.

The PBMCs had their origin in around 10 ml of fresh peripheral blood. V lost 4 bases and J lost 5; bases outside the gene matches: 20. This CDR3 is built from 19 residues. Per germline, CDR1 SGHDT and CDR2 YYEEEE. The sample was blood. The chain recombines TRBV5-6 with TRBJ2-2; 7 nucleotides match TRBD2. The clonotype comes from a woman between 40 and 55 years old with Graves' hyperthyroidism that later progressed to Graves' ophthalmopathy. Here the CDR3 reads CASSASYGGVAPETGELFF. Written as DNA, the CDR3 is TGTGCCAGCAGCGCCTCCTATGGGGGGGTCGCCCCAGAAACCGGGGAGCTGTTTTTT. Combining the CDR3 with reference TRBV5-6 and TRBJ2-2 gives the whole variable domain DAGVTQSPTHLIKTRGQQVTLRCSPKSGHDTVSWYQQALGQGPQFIFQYYEEEERQRGNFPDRFSGHQFPNYSSELNVNALLLGDSALYLCASSASYGGVAPETGELFFGEGSRLTVL.